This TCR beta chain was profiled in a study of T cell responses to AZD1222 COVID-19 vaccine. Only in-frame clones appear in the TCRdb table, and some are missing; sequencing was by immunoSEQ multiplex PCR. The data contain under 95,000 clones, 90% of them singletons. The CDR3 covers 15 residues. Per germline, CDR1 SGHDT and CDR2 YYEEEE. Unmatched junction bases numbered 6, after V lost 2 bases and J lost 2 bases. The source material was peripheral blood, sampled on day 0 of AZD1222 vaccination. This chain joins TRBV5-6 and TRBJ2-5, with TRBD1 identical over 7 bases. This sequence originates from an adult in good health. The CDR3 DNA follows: TGTGCCAGCAGCTTTGTGACAGGGTCACAAGAGACCCAGTACTTC. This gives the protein CASSFVTGSQETQYF.